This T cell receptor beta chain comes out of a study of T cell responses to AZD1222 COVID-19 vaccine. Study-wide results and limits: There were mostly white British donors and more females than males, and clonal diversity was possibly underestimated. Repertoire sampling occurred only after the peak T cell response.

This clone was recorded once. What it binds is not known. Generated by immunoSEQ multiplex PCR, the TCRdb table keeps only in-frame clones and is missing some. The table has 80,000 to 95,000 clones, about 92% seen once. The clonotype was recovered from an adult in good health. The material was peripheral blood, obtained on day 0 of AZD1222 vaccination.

The chain's CDR3 is CASSPLRGGDQPQHF. DNA for the CDR3: TGTGCCAGCAGCCCTCTAAGAGGGGGGGATCAGCCCCAGCATTTT. The chain joins TRBV28 to TRBJ1-5, with D possibly matching TRBD1 (6 bases). The germline gives CDR1 MDHEN, CDR2 SYDVKM. V dropped 6 bases and J dropped 5 bases, with 17 bases sitting between them. CDR3 length: 15 residues.